This T cell receptor (beta chain) emerged from a study of cytomegalovirus exposure and HLA in healthy donors. Notes on the study in general: Apart from CMV serostatus, no immune exposure information was available. According to the study, roughly 160 TCR beta chains were cytomegalovirus-associated.

With 60 Vbeta and 13 Jbeta primers, the PCR was carried out. Method: immunoSEQ multiplex PCR; TCRdb's copy keeps in-frame clones and lacks some. This sample yields 120,000 or so clones, of which approximately 80% are seen a single time; 0.24% belongs to the top ten. Turning to this clone: Its antigen is still unknown.

The sequence was obtained from a man between 45 and 60 years old in good health and CMV-seronegative. The sample consisted of PBMCs.

The CDR3 sequence: CASSQGTRGEKLFF. Here the CDR3 DNA reads TGTGCCAGCAGCCAAGGGACCAGGGGTGAAAAACTGTTTTTT. The genes are TRBV4-2 and TRBJ1-4, with a weak D call TRBD1 (6 bases). V lost 1 base and J lost 7, with 10 bases in between. Germline V CDR1 and CDR2: LGHNA, YNFKEQ. The CDR3 totals 14 residues.